One sample yielded the 4 T cell receptor beta chains listed below, sequenced in a study of blood T cells in healthy people across ages. With a J-beta primer mix and a sample-barcoded 5' primer, a second PCR ran about 7 to 11 cycles. TCRdb processed the 5' RACE reads anew with MiXCR; each CDR3 protein has one entry. The data hold approximately 800,000 distinct CDR3 sequences, with 20% to 25% observed a single time. This same sample was also part of a study on T cells of mothers and their children.

The sample consisted of blood. The receptors come from a boy aged 5-17 years in good health.

This chain joins TRBV7-2 and TRBJ2-1, with D possibly being TRBD2 (5 bases). Judging by the DNA end, TRBJ2-7 fits better; the J call may be wrong. This CDR3 comprises 14 residues. CDR1 SGHTA and CDR2 FQGNSA come from the germline V gene. CDR3 sequence reads: CASSLSEGPYEQYF. Here the CDR3 DNA reads TGTGCCAGCAGCTTGTCTGAGGGTCCCTACGAGCAGTACTTC.

The chain uses TRBV19 and TRBJ1-1; D is ambiguous. From germline, CDR1 is LNHDA and CDR2 SQIVND (reference sequence). Trimming removed 3 bases at V and 5 bases at J, with 13 bases between. This CDR3 is 14 amino acids long. The CDR3 nucleotides read TGTGCCAGTAGTATGGAAGGAGGCGGAACTGAAGCTTTCTTT. Encoded protein: CASSMEGGGTEAFF.

As DNA, the CDR3 is TGTGCCAGCAGTGATCCGGGAGACGTGAAGGACATTCAGTACTTC. Translation gives CASSDPGDVKDIQYF. The J gene is TRBJ2-4, the V gene TRBV25-1; D perhaps matches TRBD2 (6 bases). The CDR3 totals 15 residues. Germline V gene data show CDR1 as MGHDK and CDR2 as SYGVNS. The ends were cut back, 3 bases at V and 8 bases at J, with 17 bases in the middle. The full variable domain, in which reference TRBV25-1 and TRBJ2-4 provide the parts outside the CDR3, is EADIYQTPRYLVIGTGKKITLECSQTMGHDKMYWYQQDPGMELHLIHYSYGVNSTEKGDLSSESTVSRIRTEHFPLTLESARPSHTSQYLCASSDPGDVKDIQYFGAGTRLSVL.

In its sample, this clonotype was seen a few times. This chain links TRBV4-3 with TRBJ1-5; no reliable D call. This CDR3 is 15 amino acids long. Germline assignment: CDR1 LGHNA and CDR2 YSLEER. V was clipped by 4 bases and J by 0 bases, with 10 bases between them. For the CDR3, the DNA is TGCGCCAGCAGCCTTGAGGTCCATAGCAATCAGCCCCAGCATTTT. Translating it yields CASSLEVHSNQPQHF.